The table lists the clone carrying this TCR beta chain with many counts. The CDR3 has 15 residues. Trimming left V 4 bases short and J 4 bases short, with 17 bases between. Germline V gene data show CDR1 as GTSNPN and CDR2 as SVGIG (reference sequence). The TCR beta CDR3 region was amplified from genomic DNA, with two rounds of multiplex PCR being used for the amplification. Round one of PCR was performed, and it used primers specific to each TRBV and TRBJ gene. A single record per CDR3 protein comes from TCRdb applying MiXCR to the multiplex PCR reads. The repertoire holds approximately 30,000 distinct CDR3 sequences, with about 34% as singletons. This record belongs to a study of prognosis after radiotherapy for stage I lung cancer.

Sequencing was performed on PBMCs, taken before or after stereotactic body radiation therapy (not recorded which). The source of this sequence is a donor over 45 with non-small cell lung cancer. The chain is built from TRBV30 and TRBJ2-1, with D possibly being TRBD2 (6 bases). The CDR3 region is CAWKSGGAPYNEQFF. CDR3 nucleotides: TGTGCCTGGAAGTCTGGAGGGGCTCCTTACAATGAGCAGTTCTTC.